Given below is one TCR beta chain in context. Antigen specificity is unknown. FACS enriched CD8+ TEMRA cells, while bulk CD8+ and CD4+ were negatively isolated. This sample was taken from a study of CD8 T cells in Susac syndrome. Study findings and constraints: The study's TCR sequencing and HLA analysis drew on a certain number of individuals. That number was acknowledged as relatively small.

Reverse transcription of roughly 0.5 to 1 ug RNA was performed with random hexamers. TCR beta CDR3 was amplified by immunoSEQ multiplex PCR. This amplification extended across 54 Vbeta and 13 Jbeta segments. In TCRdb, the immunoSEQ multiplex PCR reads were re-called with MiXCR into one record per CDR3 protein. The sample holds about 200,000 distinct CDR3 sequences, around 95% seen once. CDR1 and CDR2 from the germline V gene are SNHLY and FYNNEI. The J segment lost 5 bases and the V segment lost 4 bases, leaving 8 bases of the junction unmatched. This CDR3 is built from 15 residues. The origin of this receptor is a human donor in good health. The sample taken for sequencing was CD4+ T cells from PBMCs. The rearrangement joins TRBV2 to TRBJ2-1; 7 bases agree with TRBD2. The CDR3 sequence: CASSAWGGSHNEQFF. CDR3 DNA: TGTGCCAGCAGTGCCTGGGGGGGGTCTCACAATGAGCAGTTCTTC.